These 18 T cell receptor beta chains were sequenced from one sample in a study of T cells after yellow fever vaccination. TCRdb ran MiXCR on the 5' RACE reads and lists one entry per CDR3 protein. The data show over 300,000 distinct CDR3 sequences, roughly 4.3% seen once. The specimen comprised PBMCs, sampled 5 days after the yellow fever booster vaccination. These receptors all come from a man aged 18 to 30 who received the YFV17D yellow fever vaccine.

This clonotype was picked up many times. This chain connects TRBV5-1 to TRBJ1-1, with a possible D match to TRBD1 (5 bases). Looked up from germline, CDR1 is SGHRS and CDR2 is YFSETQ. The V end was cut by 6 bases, the J end by 5 bases, with 14 bases between. This CDR3 has 13 residues. CDR3 nucleotides: TGCGCCAGCAAGGTGGGGCTGAGTACTGAAGCTTTCTTT. As protein: CASKVGLSTEAFF.

The gene calls are TRBV7-2 and TRBJ1-3; no clear D gene. Germline CDR1 reads SGHTA; CDR2 reads FQGNSA. This CDR3 spans 13 amino acids. Between the trimmed V and J ends, which lost 5 bases and 0 bases, there was a span of 5 bases. The CDR3 sequence: CASSTYSGNTIYF. In DNA, the CDR3 is TGTGCCAGCAGCACGTACTCTGGAAACACCATATATTTT.

This clonotype was observed a few times. This chain joins TRBV27 and TRBJ2-2, with TRBD2 matching over 7 bases. The CDR3 loop spans 16 amino acids. V lost 5 bases, J lost 4 bases, and 10 bases stayed unmatched. Germline loops: CDR1 MNHEY, CDR2 SMNVEV (reference sequence). The CDR3: CASSASGLVSTGELFF. The CDR3 bases are TGTGCCAGCAGTGCTTCAGGACTAGTTAGCACCGGGGAGCTGTTTTTT.

This clonotype was picked up a small number of times. The CDR3 carries no conserved terminal phenylalanine or tryptophan, so it likely arises from a read error. The gene calls are TRBV14 and TRBJ1-1; D perhaps matches TRBD1 (5 bases). Per the germline V gene, CDR1 is SGHDN and CDR2 is FVKESK. CDR3 size: 12 residues. V was cut by 0 bases and J by 11 bases, with 10 bases left in between. DNA of the CDR3: TGTGCCAGCAGCCAAGAGAGAGGGGCGGCTTTCTTA. This encodes CASSQERGAAFL.

This rearrangement joins TRBV29-1 to TRBJ2-3, with 7 bases that match TRBD2. Germline lookup yields CDR1 SQVTM and CDR2 ANQGSEA. Unmatched junction bases numbered 5, after V lost 7 bases and J lost 4 bases. The CDR3 spans 12 residues. Written as DNA, the CDR3 is TGCAGCGACCGTCGGGAGGCAGATACGCAGTATTTT. It specifies CSDRREADTQYF.

This clonotype has only a few counts. V and J are TRBV9 and TRBJ1-2; no definite D call. The CDR3 is 13 residues long. Trimming left V 2 bases short and J 7 bases short, with 12 bases between. The V gene's germline CDR1 is SGDLS and CDR2 YYNGEE. Written as DNA, the CDR3 is TGTGCCAGCAGCGTGGGCAGGAGGAGTGGCTACACCTTC. Encoded protein: CASSVGRRSGYTF.

The CDR3 DNA is TGTGCCAGCAGCCCGGACCTGTTACAGTCTCTGGGGGATAATCAGCCCCAGCATTTT. It translates to CASSPDLLQSLGDNQPQHF. The rearrangement joins TRBV12-1 to TRBJ1-5; the DNA was not used to check the table's D call, TRBD1. TRBV12-1 is designated a pseudogene. The CDR3 consists of 19 residues.

The DNA of the CDR3 is TGTGCCAGCAGCTTGGGGACCCTACAGGGGTTCCACTCTGGAAACACCATATATTTT. It yields the protein CASSLGTLQGFHSGNTIYF. V gene TRBV7-9 combines with J gene TRBJ1-3, with TRBD1 matching 7 bases. Germline CDR1 reads SEHNR; CDR2 reads FQNEAQ (reference sequence). The CDR3 runs 19 residues. The V gene end was trimmed by 3 bases and the J gene end by 0 bases; junction bases not matched to a gene: 14.

V gene TRBV12-3 or TRBV12-4 combines with J gene TRBJ1-2; 7 nucleotides match TRBD1. The CDR3 length is 15 residues. V was clipped by 5 bases and J by 8 bases; unmatched bases: 14. The CDR3 loop is CASSPEGGGLGGYTF. CDR3 DNA: TGTGCCAGCAGTCCGGAGGGAGGGGGCCTCGGCGGCTACACCTTC.

This clonotype was recorded many times. J is TRBJ2-1 and V is TRBV5-5; a weak D match, TRBD2 (5 bases). The CDR3 is 13 residues long. Germline V lookup: CDR1 SGHKS, CDR2 YYEKEE (reference sequence). Trimming cost V 2 bases and J 9 bases, with 12 bases left between them. The CDR3 region is CASSFNSGAEQFF. CDR3 sequence (DNA): TGTGCCAGCAGCTTTAACAGCGGCGCTGAGCAGTTCTTC.

This clonotype has just a few counts. The genes are TRBV29-1 and TRBJ1-2; a weak D match, TRBD1 (5 bases). Germline CDR1 SQVTM, CDR2 ANQGSEA. V was clipped by 6 bases and J by 2 bases, with 16 bases between them. This CDR3 has 14 amino acids. This CDR3 reads CSVDQRGPNYGYTF. The CDR3, as DNA: TGCAGCGTCGATCAGAGGGGACCGAACTATGGCTACACCTTC.

The rearrangement uses TRBV6-1 and TRBJ1-2; 7 nucleotides match TRBD1. This CDR3 region has 14 residues. The germline gives CDR1 MNHNS, CDR2 SASEGT. J lost 2 bases, V lost 6 bases, and 6 bases had no gene match. The CDR3 DNA follows: TGTGCCAGCAGAGCTTTACAGGGGAACTATGGCTACACCTTC. Amino acids: CASRALQGNYGYTF.

This clonotype has a handful of counts. The chain recombines TRBV5-6 with TRBJ2-7; D not resolved. Germline V gene sequence: CDR1 SGHDT, CDR2 YYEEEE. The CDR3 has 12 residues. Trimming removed 4 bases from V and 5 bases from J, with 10 bases in between. The CDR3: CASSVQSHEQYF. The CDR3, as DNA: TGTGCCAGCAGCGTGCAGTCGCACGAGCAGTACTTC.

The table lists this clonotype with many counts. The V and J genes are TRBV7-9 and TRBJ1-2; D possibly corresponds to TRBD1 (5 bases). V was cut by 2 bases and J by 8 bases, with 18 bases left in between. Germline V gene lookup returns CDR1 SEHNR and CDR2 FQNEAQ (reference sequence). The CDR3 sequence is 15 residues long. The CDR3 nucleotides are TGTGCCAGCAGCTTACCGGGGACTCCTGCTGGAGGCTACACCTTC. Translated: CASSLPGTPAGGYTF.

This clonotype was detected many times. The rearrangement joins TRBV20-1 to TRBJ2-3, with 10 bases lining up with TRBD2. The CDR3 runs 16 residues. V shed 8 bases and J 3 bases; nucleotides not matched to a gene: 14. Germline V gene lookup returns CDR1 DFQATT and CDR2 SNEGSKA (reference sequence). The CDR3 here is CSPRTQGLASTDTQYF. The CDR3 bases are TGCAGTCCGCGAACACAGGGACTAGCGAGTACAGATACGCAGTATTTT.

This clonotype was recorded a few times. CDR3 amino acids: CASSRLAGSGETQYF. The CDR3 coding sequence is TGTGCCAGCAGCCGACTAGCGGGGAGCGGAGAGACCCAGTACTTC. The genes are TRBV6-2 or TRBV6-3 and TRBJ2-5, with 11 bases fitting TRBD2. CDR3 length equals 15 residues. Germline V CDR1 and CDR2: MNHEY, SVGEGT. The V and J ends lost 6 bases and 4 bases, in that order; junction bases with no gene match: 7.

This clonotype has a handful of counts. This chain uses TRBV5-1 with TRBJ1-3; D might be TRBD1 (5 bases). The V gene's germline CDR1 is SGHRS and CDR2 YFSETQ. The length of the CDR3 is 15 residues. Trimming cost V 4 bases and J 4 bases, with 15 bases left between them. DNA of the CDR3: TGCGCCAGCAGCGACTTTCAGGGTCCGGGAAACACCATATATTTT. Protein sequence: CASSDFQGPGNTIYF.

This clonotype was seen ten or more times. The chain joins TRBV4-1 to TRBJ2-5; TRBD1 matches at 7 bases. Germline V gives CDR1 MGHRA, CDR2 YSYEKL. V trimming: 3 bases; J trimming: 4 bases; junction bases outside the gene matches: 5. CDR3 length: 14 amino acids. The chain's CDR3 is CASSQHSGGETQYF. The CDR3 nucleotides read TGCGCCAGCAGCCAGCACTCAGGGGGAGAGACCCAGTACTTC.